This T cell receptor (beta chain) was identified in a study of CD8 T cells in ankylosing spondylitis. Study findings and constraints: Seemingly distinctive of ankylosing spondylitis blood was a TCR beta motif formed by eight highly homologous variants. Researchers reportedly found disease-linked clones significantly enriched in matched ankylosing spondylitis synovial fluid.

This clonotype was observed at least ten times. Antigen: not known. This CDR3 is built from 14 residues. Germline V CDR1 and CDR2: ENHRY, SYGVKD. Trimming stripped 3 bases from V and 0 bases from J, with 8 bases between. MiXCR was run by TCRdb on the 5' RACE reads, yielding one entry per CDR3 protein. Of approximately 250,000 distinct CDR3 sequences listed, about 24% are singletons. The receptor was derived from a male donor with ankylosing spondylitis or in good health (not recorded which). Input material: blood, either unsorted or a sorted T cell fraction (not recorded which). The V call is TRBV10-3, the J call TRBJ2-5; D is uncertain. CDR3 region: CAISELTDQETQYF. Here the CDR3 DNA reads TGTGCCATCAGTGAACTCACGGACCAAGAGACCCAGTACTTC.